The rows below give T cell receptor beta chains drawn from one sample of a study of CD8 T cells in Susac syndrome. TCRdb re-called the immunoSEQ multiplex PCR reads through MiXCR, storing one row per CDR3 protein. Counted here are around 130,000 distinct CDR3 sequences, 90% to 95% occurring once; the ten biggest clones make up approximately 0.12%. The sample was CD4+ T cells from PBMCs. These receptor sequences come from a human donor in good health. Both conserved end residues are part of each CDR3. Fields, in order: clone size, V gene, J gene, D gene, CDR3 protein, CDR3 DNA. A D gene is named only where the DNA matches it firmly. Rows may omit the clone size; those that give it use once, few, many or a size class.

abundance: -; v_gene: TRBV12-3/TRBV12-4; j_gene: TRBJ1-1; d_gene: -; CDR3aa: CASSTDGDEAFF; CDR3nt: TGTGCCAGCAGCACCGACGGGGATGAAGCTTTCTTT
abundance: -; v_gene: TRBV7-9; j_gene: TRBJ2-5; d_gene: TRBD2; CDR3aa: CASSPSRLAGGETQYF; CDR3nt: TGTGCCAGCAGTCCATCCAGACTAGCGGGAGGGGAGACCCAGTACTTC
abundance: -; v_gene: TRBV3-1; j_gene: TRBJ2-7; d_gene: -; CDR3aa: CASSHSSAPLGEQYF; CDR3nt: TGTGCCAGCAGCCACAGTAGCGCTCCCCTGGGGGAGCAGTACTTC
abundance: -; v_gene: TRBV11-2; j_gene: TRBJ2-1; d_gene: -; CDR3aa: CASSSFGRGNEQFF; CDR3nt: TGTGCCAGCAGCTCATTCGGGAGAGGCAATGAGCAGTTCTTC
abundance: -; v_gene: TRBV3-1; j_gene: TRBJ2-4; d_gene: -; CDR3aa: CASSQDPKGNIQYF; CDR3nt: TGTGCCAGCAGCCAAGATCCTAAGGGAAACATTCAGTACTTC
abundance: -; v_gene: TRBV2; j_gene: TRBJ2-5; d_gene: -; CDR3aa: CASSEERLARETQYF; CDR3nt: TGTGCCAGCAGTGAAGAGCGGCTAGCGAGAGAGACCCAGTACTTC
abundance: few; v_gene: TRBV5-6; j_gene: TRBJ2-7; d_gene: TRBD2; CDR3aa: CASSPTGLEEQYF; CDR3nt: TGTGCCAGCAGCCCCACGGGACTAGAGGAGCAGTACTTC
abundance: -; v_gene: TRBV3-1; j_gene: TRBJ2-5; d_gene: TRBD1; CDR3aa: CASSPHWGQGDGETQYF; CDR3nt: TGTGCCAGCAGCCCTCATTGGGGACAGGGCGATGGAGAGACCCAGTACTTC
abundance: -; v_gene: TRBV5-1; j_gene: TRBJ2-7; d_gene: TRBD1; CDR3aa: CASSLDRGFDEQYF; CDR3nt: TGCGCCAGCAGCTTGGACAGGGGCTTCGACGAGCAGTACTTC
abundance: -; v_gene: TRBV30; j_gene: TRBJ1-5; d_gene: -; CDR3aa: CAWSKQGVWNQPQHF; CDR3nt: TGTGCCTGGAGTAAGCAAGGGGTTTGGAATCAGCCCCAGCATTTT
abundance: -; v_gene: TRBV5-1; j_gene: TRBJ2-7; d_gene: -; CDR3aa: CASSFRVGEQYF; CDR3nt: TGCGCCAGCAGCTTCAGGGTAGGCGAGCAGTACTTC
abundance: few; v_gene: TRBV5-1; j_gene: TRBJ2-2; d_gene: TRBD2; CDR3aa: CASSLTSGNTGELFF; CDR3nt: TGTGCCAGCAGCCTGACTAGCGGGAACACCGGGGAGCTGTTTTTT
abundance: -; v_gene: TRBV5-6; j_gene: TRBJ1-5; d_gene: -; CDR3aa: CASSSGGRRSNQPQHF; CDR3nt: TGTGCCAGCAGCTCGGGGGGGCGTCGAAGCAATCAGCCCCAGCATTTT
abundance: -; v_gene: TRBV12-3/TRBV12-4; j_gene: TRBJ2-2; d_gene: TRBD2; CDR3aa: CASSLPGLAGFTGELFF; CDR3nt: TGTGCCAGCAGCCTCCCGGGACTAGCGGGATTCACCGGGGAGCTGTTTTTT
abundance: -; v_gene: TRBV12-3/TRBV12-4; j_gene: TRBJ2-5; d_gene: TRBD1; CDR3aa: CASRPTGGAGETQYF; CDR3nt: TGTGCCAGCAGGCCTACAGGGGGCGCGGGAGAGACCCAGTACTTC
abundance: -; v_gene: TRBV11-2; j_gene: TRBJ2-5; d_gene: -; CDR3aa: CASSTWTNRQETQYF; CDR3nt: TGTGCCAGCAGTACCTGGACAAACCGCCAAGAGACCCAGTACTTC
abundance: -; v_gene: TRBV28; j_gene: TRBJ1-2; d_gene: -; CDR3aa: CASSPQARSYTF; CDR3nt: TGTGCCAGTTCACCCCAGGCTCGGAGCTACACCTTC
abundance: -; v_gene: TRBV28; j_gene: TRBJ1-5; d_gene: -; CDR3aa: CASSSTSYQPQHF; CDR3nt: TGTGCCAGCAGCTCGACATCCTATCAGCCCCAGCATTTT
abundance: -; v_gene: TRBV28; j_gene: TRBJ2-2; d_gene: -; CDR3aa: CASSLQGLSNTGELFF; CDR3nt: TGTGCCAGCAGTTTACAGGGGCTATCTAACACCGGGGAGCTGTTTTTT
abundance: -; v_gene: TRBV5-1; j_gene: TRBJ2-7; d_gene: TRBD2; CDR3aa: CASSLKGPREDEQYF; CDR3nt: TGCGCCAGCAGCTTAAAAGGTCCCCGGGAGGACGAGCAGTACTTC
abundance: -; v_gene: TRBV7-6; j_gene: TRBJ1-5; d_gene: -; CDR3aa: CASSLERYQPQHF; CDR3nt: TGTGCCAGCAGCTTAGAACGGTATCAGCCCCAGCATTTT
abundance: -; v_gene: TRBV30; j_gene: TRBJ2-5; d_gene: -; CDR3aa: CASSRDTKKETQYF; CDR3nt: TGTGCCTCAAGCCGGGACACCAAGAAGGAGACCCAGTACTTC
abundance: -; v_gene: TRBV6-5; j_gene: TRBJ1-3; d_gene: TRBD1; CDR3aa: CASKKTNRGDTIYF; CDR3nt: TGTGCCAGCAAAAAAACCAACAGGGGAGACACCATATATTTT
abundance: once; v_gene: TRBV19; j_gene: TRBJ2-7; d_gene: TRBD2; CDR3aa: CASSIAPSGSYSYEQYF; CDR3nt: TGTGCCAGTAGTATAGCTCCTAGCGGGAGCTACTCCTACGAGCAGTACTTC
abundance: -; v_gene: TRBV6-6; j_gene: TRBJ1-1; d_gene: -; CDR3aa: CASSSPRTSSRTEAFF; CDR3nt: TGTGCCAGCAGTTCCCCTCGGACTTCCTCGAGGACTGAAGCTTTCTTT
abundance: -; v_gene: TRBV5-1; j_gene: TRBJ2-7; d_gene: -; CDR3aa: CASSWRGDSTYEQYF; CDR3nt: TGCGCCAGCAGCTGGAGGGGGGACTCCACCTACGAGCAGTACTTC
abundance: -; v_gene: TRBV5-6; j_gene: TRBJ2-7; d_gene: TRBD1; CDR3aa: CASSSDGTEFWSEQYF; CDR3nt: TGTGCCAGCAGCTCTGATGGGACAGAATTTTGGAGCGAGCAGTACTTC
abundance: -; v_gene: TRBV24-1; j_gene: TRBJ2-5; d_gene: TRBD2; CDR3aa: CATSDFGTSGPQETQYF; CDR3nt: TGTGCCACCAGTGATTTTGGGACTAGCGGACCCCAAGAGACCCAGTACTTC
abundance: -; v_gene: TRBV7-9; j_gene: TRBJ1-1; d_gene: -; CDR3aa: CASTRGVTEAFF; CDR3nt: TGTGCCAGCACGAGGGGGGTAACTGAAGCTTTCTTT
abundance: -; v_gene: TRBV3-1; j_gene: TRBJ1-1; d_gene: -; CDR3aa: CASSPAALTSMNTEAFF; CDR3nt: TGTGCCAGCAGCCCTGCCGCATTGACAAGCATGAACACTGAAGCTTTCTTT
abundance: -; v_gene: TRBV29-1; j_gene: TRBJ2-7; d_gene: -; CDR3aa: CSGSTGSEQYF; CDR3nt: TGCAGCGGCTCTACAGGGAGCGAGCAGTACTTC
abundance: -; v_gene: TRBV19; j_gene: TRBJ2-5; d_gene: -; CDR3aa: CASSPGFGIQETQYF; CDR3nt: TGTGCCAGTAGTCCGGGGTTTGGGATCCAAGAGACCCAGTACTTC
abundance: -; v_gene: TRBV20-1; j_gene: TRBJ2-7; d_gene: TRBD2; CDR3aa: CSAKSGTSGQSYEQYF; CDR3nt: TGCAGTGCTAAGTCCGGGACTAGCGGGCAATCCTACGAGCAGTACTTC
abundance: -; v_gene: TRBV18; j_gene: TRBJ2-7; d_gene: -; CDR3aa: CASSIAPNDEQYF; CDR3nt: TGTGCCAGCTCAATCGCCCCAAACGACGAGCAGTACTTC
abundance: -; v_gene: TRBV25-1; j_gene: TRBJ2-7; d_gene: -; CDR3aa: CASSERRSSYEQYF; CDR3nt: TGTGCCAGCAGTGAGCGCAGGAGCTCCTACGAGCAGTACTTC
abundance: once; v_gene: TRBV19; j_gene: TRBJ1-6; d_gene: -; CDR3aa: CASNDGQRNNSPLHF; CDR3nt: TGTGCCAGTAATGACGGACAGCGAAATAATTCACCCCTCCACTTT
abundance: -; v_gene: TRBV6-4; j_gene: TRBJ1-1; d_gene: TRBD1; CDR3aa: CASSRGAGGLNTEAFF; CDR3nt: TGTGCCAGCTCCAGGGGGGCCGGAGGTTTGAACACTGAAGCTTTCTTT
abundance: -; v_gene: TRBV5-1; j_gene: TRBJ2-7; d_gene: -; CDR3aa: CASSLDSGSPYEQYF; CDR3nt: TGCGCCAGCAGCTTGGATTCAGGCTCCCCCTACGAGCAGTACTTC
abundance: -; v_gene: TRBV7-6; j_gene: TRBJ2-3; d_gene: -; CDR3aa: CASSPAGGGTDTQYF; CDR3nt: TGTGCCAGCAGCCCTGCCGGTGGGGGCACAGATACGCAGTATTTT
abundance: -; v_gene: TRBV28; j_gene: TRBJ1-3; d_gene: -; CDR3aa: CASTLTGGVSGNTIYF; CDR3nt: TGTGCCAGCACCTTGACTGGAGGGGTGTCAGGAAACACCATATATTTT
abundance: -; v_gene: TRBV29-1; j_gene: TRBJ2-5; d_gene: TRBD1; CDR3aa: CSALQGKQETQYF; CDR3nt: TGCAGCGCCCTACAGGGGAAACAAGAGACCCAGTACTTC
abundance: -; v_gene: TRBV27; j_gene: TRBJ2-3; d_gene: -; CDR3aa: CASSLYRTDTDTQYF; CDR3nt: TGTGCCAGCAGTTTATACAGAACAGACACAGATACGCAGTATTTT
abundance: -; v_gene: TRBV3-1; j_gene: TRBJ1-2; d_gene: -; CDR3aa: CASSQSYGYTF; CDR3nt: TGTGCCAGCAGCCAAAGCTATGGCTACACCTTC
abundance: -; v_gene: TRBV19; j_gene: TRBJ2-3; d_gene: -; CDR3aa: CASSLTAFTDTQYF; CDR3nt: TGTGCCAGTAGTCTTACAGCTTTCACAGATACGCAGTATTTT
abundance: -; v_gene: TRBV3-1; j_gene: TRBJ2-2; d_gene: -; CDR3aa: CASSQELALAIGELFF; CDR3nt: TGTGCCAGCAGCCAAGAACTGGCGCTAGCGATCGGGGAGCTGTTTTTT
abundance: -; v_gene: TRBV29-1; j_gene: TRBJ2-5; d_gene: -; CDR3aa: CSGTVQETQYF; CDR3nt: TGCAGCGGGACTGTACAAGAGACCCAGTACTTC
abundance: -; v_gene: TRBV12-3/TRBV12-4; j_gene: TRBJ2-2; d_gene: TRBD2; CDR3aa: CASSPSSGSNTGELFF; CDR3nt: TGTGCCAGCAGTCCCTCTAGCGGGAGTAACACCGGGGAGCTGTTTTTT
abundance: -; v_gene: TRBV2; j_gene: TRBJ2-2; d_gene: TRBD2; CDR3aa: CASTLREGPTGELFF; CDR3nt: TGTGCCAGCACCTTGCGGGAGGGCCCCACCGGGGAGCTGTTTTTT
abundance: -; v_gene: TRBV5-1; j_gene: TRBJ2-6; d_gene: -; CDR3aa: CASSPTVAGANVLTF; CDR3nt: TGCGCCAGCAGCCCCACCGTCGCCGGGGCCAACGTCCTGACTTTC
abundance: -; v_gene: TRBV27; j_gene: TRBJ2-6; d_gene: -; CDR3aa: CACGKFSGANVLTF; CDR3nt: TGTGCCTGCGGCAAATTCTCTGGGGCCAACGTCCTGACTTTC
abundance: -; v_gene: TRBV3-1; j_gene: TRBJ2-7; d_gene: -; CDR3aa: CASSGGFPYEQYF; CDR3nt: TGTGCCAGCTCCGGCGGGTTTCCCTACGAGCAGTACTTC
abundance: -; v_gene: TRBV2; j_gene: TRBJ2-3; d_gene: TRBD2; CDR3aa: CASMAGGNTDTQYF; CDR3nt: TGTGCCAGCATGGCGGGAGGGAACACAGATACGCAGTATTTT
abundance: -; v_gene: TRBV29-1; j_gene: TRBJ2-2; d_gene: -; CDR3aa: CSVDGYTGELFF; CDR3nt: TGCAGCGTCGACGGGTACACCGGGGAGCTGTTTTTT
abundance: -; v_gene: TRBV19; j_gene: TRBJ2-4; d_gene: -; CDR3aa: CASSIEAALAKNIQYF; CDR3nt: TGTGCCAGTAGTATAGAAGCGGCCCTAGCCAAAAACATTCAGTACTTC
abundance: once; v_gene: TRBV13; j_gene: TRBJ2-7; d_gene: -; CDR3aa: CASSLGSDRQYF; CDR3nt: TGTGCCAGCAGCTTGGGATCGGACAGGCAGTACTTC